This T cell receptor (beta chain) was captured by sequencing in a study of tumor-infiltrating lymphocytes in oesophageal squamous cell carcinoma. At least ten counts were recorded for this clonotype. TCRdb re-called the PCR reads through MiXCR, storing one row per CDR3 protein. The sample lists more than 7,000 distinct CDR3 sequences, 15% to 18% occurring once. The source of this sequence is a male donor with esophageal squamous cell carcinoma. Sequencing was done on a sample of blood.

CDR3 in DNA: TGTGCCAGCAGGTCGGGGGGGGCGCGAACAGATACGCAGTATTTT. Translating gives CASRSGGARTDTQYF. This rearrangement joins TRBV28 to TRBJ2-3; 8 nucleotides agree with TRBD2. V trimming: 6 bases; J trimming: 3 bases; junction bases outside the gene matches: 8. The germline V gene has CDR1 MDHEN and CDR2 SYDVKM. The CDR3 contains 15 residues.